This is a list of T cell receptor beta chains from one sample in a study of T cells in Graves' hyperthyroidism and ophthalmopathy. From the multiplex PCR reads, TCRdb called clonotypes with MiXCR, one entry per CDR3 protein. The repertoire includes some 700,000 distinct CDR3 sequences, approximately 15% of them detected once, and about a sixth sits in the top ten. The sequenced sample consisted of blood. The receptors originated from a middle-aged man with Graves' hyperthyroidism. The CDR3 runs from the conserved cysteine through the conserved F or W. Each record gives: clone size, D gene, V gene, J gene, CDR3 protein, CDR3 DNA. A D gene is named only where the DNA matches it firmly. Size values are once, few and many counts, or a class for expanded clones, and some rows have none.

many	TRBD2	TRBV11-2	TRBJ2-3	CASSLLAGVPTDTQYF	TGTGCCAGCAGCCTTTTAGCGGGAGTTCCAACAGATACGCAGTATTTT
few	TRBD2	TRBV3-1	TRBJ2-7	CASSQTSGSLGEQYF	TGTGCCAGCAGCCAAACCAGCGGGAGCTTGGGCGAGCAGTACTTC
NA	TRBD1	TRBV5-1	TRBJ2-7	CASSFTQGAYKQYF	TGCGCCAGCAGCTTTACTCAGGGGGCCTACAAGCAGTACTTC
many	NA	TRBV6-1	TRBJ1-2	CASSRTSGLYGYTF	TGTGCCAGCAGTCGAACTTCAGGATTATATGGCTACACCTTC
NA	TRBD1	TRBV5-5	TRBJ1-5	CASSPGTGLIYSNQPQHF	TGTGCCAGCAGCCCCGGGACAGGGCTAATTTATAGCAATCAGCCCCAGCATTTT
few	NA	TRBV19	TRBJ2-2	CASSIHRQGGTGELFF	TGTGCCAGTAGTATACATCGACAGGGAGGCACCGGGGAGCTGTTTTTT
few	TRBD1	TRBV28	TRBJ2-3	CASLSRGQSDTQYF	TGTGCCAGCCTTAGCAGGGGGCAATCAGATACGCAGTATTTT
NA	TRBD1	TRBV10-3	TRBJ2-3	CAIRMGQATTDTQYF	TGTGCCATCAGGATGGGACAGGCTACCACAGATACGCAGTATTTT
NA	NA	TRBV14	TRBJ1-2	CASSQVLQGSGYTF	TGTGCCAGCAGCCAAGTATTGCAGGGAAGCGGCTACACCTTC
NA	NA	TRBV9	TRBJ2-1	CASSVGRLAPYNEQFF	TGTGCCAGCAGCGTAGGGCGGCTAGCCCCATACAATGAGCAGTTCTTC
NA	NA	TRBV29-1	TRBJ1-4	CSVGEQSTNEKLFF	TGCAGCGTTGGCGAACAGTCAACTAATGAAAAACTGTTTTTT
many	NA	TRBV20-1	TRBJ2-7	CSARGQNLGALSSYEQYF	TGCAGTGCTAGAGGTCAAAACTTAGGTGCCCTTAGCTCCTACGAGCAGTACTTC
many	TRBD2	TRBV3-1	TRBJ2-3	CASSRLAETDTQYF	TGTGCCAGCAGCCGGCTAGCGGAGACAGATACGCAGTATTTT
NA	TRBD1	TRBV6-1	TRBJ2-1	CASHLGQGAHNEQFF	TGTGCCAGCCACCTAGGACAGGGGGCCCACAATGAGCAGTTCTTC
many	NA	TRBV20-1	TRBJ2-7	CSANQRHSYEQYF	TGCAGTGCAAATCAGCGCCACTCCTACGAGCAGTACTTC
many	NA	TRBV7-9	TRBJ1-5	CASSWDIQPQHF	TGTGCCAGCAGCTGGGACATTCAGCCCCAGCATTTT